The 17 T cell receptor beta chains in this list originate from one sample, sequenced in a study of T cells in Graves' hyperthyroidism and ophthalmopathy. RNA transcripts served as the template for amplifying TCR beta CDR3 regions. The HTBI set primed first-round TCR CDR3 RT-PCR. Via MiXCR, TCRdb re-called the multiplex PCR reads, giving one row per CDR3 protein. This sample yields approximately 300,000 distinct CDR3 sequences, of which around a sixth are seen a single time; approximately 35% belongs to the top ten. Sequencing used blood. These receptors originate from a man aged 25 to 45 with Graves' hyperthyroidism.

This clonotype was found a few times. The chain couples TRBV7-3 to TRBJ1-1; D is ambiguous. Germline CDR1 reads SGHTA; CDR2 reads FQGTGA. The CDR3 is 13 amino acids. V gave up 2 bases and J gave up 3 bases, with 7 bases separating them. The CDR3 loop is CASSLQKYTEAFF. Here the CDR3 DNA reads TGTGCCAGCAGCTTACAAAAGTACACTGAAGCTTTCTTT.

This chain links TRBV2 with TRBJ2-3, with 9 bases identical to TRBD2. Trimming cost V 6 bases and J 6 bases; bases outside gene matches: 7. Germline loops: CDR1 SNHLY, CDR2 FYNNEI. This CDR3 spans 14 amino acids. For the CDR3, the DNA is TGTGCCAGCAGCGGCGGTAGCGGGAGTGATACGCAGTATTTT. The encoded protein is CASSGGSGSDTQYF.

V usage is TRBV11-2 and J usage is TRBJ1-6; D remains unclear. The CDR3 consists of 13 residues. V was pared by 3 bases and J by 18 bases, with 18 bases between. Germline CDR1 is SGHAT and CDR2 is FQNNGV. The CDR3 sequence: CASSLVQSARTHF. The CDR3 DNA reads TGTGCCAGCAGCTTGGTGCAGTCAGCCCGGACCCACTTT.

The chain recombines TRBV12-3 or TRBV12-4 with TRBJ2-7, with D uncertain. V was clipped by 5 bases and J by 3 bases, with 11 bases between them. The CDR3 length is 13 residues. For the CDR3, the DNA is TGTGCCAGCAGTCCCTCTCAAGGCTACGAGCAGTACTTC. It yields the protein CASSPSQGYEQYF.

This clonotype was picked up one time. V is TRBV6-1 and J is TRBJ2-7, with 9 bases fitting TRBD2. The germline V gene encodes CDR1 MNHNS and CDR2 SASEGT. The length of the CDR3 is 15 residues. J lost 0 bases, V lost 6 bases, and 6 bases had no gene match. In DNA form, the CDR3 reads TGTGCCAGCAGCCACGGACTAGCGATCTCCTACGAGCAGTACTTC. Its translation is CASSHGLAISYEQYF.

The rearrangement links TRBV29-1 to TRBJ1-5; TRBD1 matches 10 bases. Germline V gene lookup returns CDR1 SQVTM and CDR2 ANQGSEA. J lost 2 bases, V lost 6 bases, and 1 base had no gene match. This CDR3 has 13 amino acids. CDR3 amino acids: CSVGTGGNQPQHF. Written as DNA, the CDR3 is TGCAGCGTAGGGACAGGGGGCAATCAGCCCCAGCATTTT.

This clonotype has a handful of counts. The chain couples TRBV4-1 to TRBJ2-7; TRBD2 might be the D (5 bases). Trimming cost V 2 bases and J 2 bases, with 13 bases left between them. The CDR3 spans 15 residues. Germline V gene lookup returns CDR1 MGHRA and CDR2 YSYEKL. CDR3 in amino acids: CASSQSGDSAYEQYF. Here the CDR3 DNA reads TGCGCCAGCAGCCAATCTGGGGATAGCGCCTACGAGCAGTACTTC.

This clonotype has a count of ten or more. The V call is TRBV28, the J call TRBJ1-1; D not certain. CDR1 MDHEN and CDR2 SYDVKM come from the germline V gene. V was clipped by 7 bases and J by 1 base, with 10 bases between them. The CDR3 spans 13 residues. The CDR3 DNA reads as TGTGCCAGCATAACTCGTTGGAACACTGAAGCTTTCTTT. Translated: CASITRWNTEAFF. The full variable domain, completed using reference TRBV28 and TRBJ1-1, is DVKVTQSSRYLVKRTGEKVFLECVQDMDHENMFWYRQDPGLGLRLIYFSYDVKMKEKGDIPEGYSVSREKKERFSLILESASTNQTSMYLCASITRWNTEAFFGQGTRLTVV.

About this clonotype: Since a much larger clone is just one base distant, this may be a read error. The V gene is TRBV11-3, the J gene TRBJ2-7, with D perhaps given as TRBD1 or TRBD2 (5 bases each). Per germline, CDR1 SGHNT and CDR2 YENEEA. The CDR3 has 12 residues. This chain's CDR3 is CASGTNPYGQYF. CDR3 in DNA: TGTGCCAGCGGGACCAACCCCTACGGGCAGTACTTC.

Ten or more counts support this clonotype. The chain employs TRBV18 and TRBJ2-3; TRBD2 matches at 10 bases. The CDR3 runs to 19 residues. CDR1 and CDR2 (germline): KGHSH, LQKENI. Unmatched junction bases numbered 15, after V lost 4 bases and J lost 2 bases. The CDR3: CASSLQPLAGEEATDTQYF. The CDR3 region has the DNA TGTGCCAGCTCACTCCAGCCCCTAGCGGGAGAAGAGGCCACAGATACGCAGTATTTT. The whole variable domain, filled in from reference TRBV18 and TRBJ2-3, reads NAGVMQNPRHLVRRRGQEARLRCSPMKGHSHVYWYRQLPEEGLKFMVYLQKENIIDESGMPKERFSAEFPKEGPSILRIQQVVRGDSAAYFCASSLQPLAGEEATDTQYFGPGTRLTVL.

This clonotype appeared many times. The chain has TRBV27 and TRBJ1-2; D is ambiguous. The CDR3 sequence is 13 residues long. The V gene's germline CDR1 is MNHEY and CDR2 SMNVEV (reference sequence). Deletions cut 6 bases from V and 5 bases from J, with 13 bases between. This chain's CDR3 is CASSAGGSYGYTF. In nucleotides, the CDR3 is TGTGCCAGCAGCGCGGGCGGTTCTTATGGCTACACCTTC.

This clonotype was found a few times. This chain uses TRBV6-5 with TRBJ2-3; D gene ambiguous. CDR1 and CDR2 from the germline V gene are MNHEY and SVGAGI. Trimming took off 0 bases at V and 5 bases at J, with 18 bases between the two ends. The CDR3 spans 17 residues. The CDR3 region has the DNA TGTGCCAGCAGTTACTCAGTTTCGGAAATAATCCGAGATACGCAGTATTTT. Protein sequence: CASSYSVSEIIRDTQYF.

This clonotype was detected only a few times. The chain links TRBV7-2 to TRBJ2-1, with D tentatively TRBD2 (5 bases). CDR3 length: 18 residues. Between the trimmed V and J ends, which lost 5 bases and 8 bases, there was a span of 28 bases. Germline CDR1 reads SGHTA; CDR2 reads FQGNSA. The CDR3 spells CASSVRWRRGSDFDEQFF. The DNA for the CDR3 is TGTGCCAGCAGCGTTCGCTGGAGAAGAGGTTCGGACTTCGATGAGCAGTTCTTC.

Points on this clonotype: A read error may be the cause here, since a much bigger clone is one base away. The V call is TRBV3-1, the J call TRBJ2-5; the match to TRBD2 covers 8 bases. V was pared by 2 bases and J by 6 bases, with 11 bases of the junction left unmatched. The CDR3 length is 16 residues. The germline V gene has CDR1 LGHDT and CDR2 YNNKEL (reference sequence). The CDR3 sequence: CASSQWSAGGWQTQYF. The DNA for the CDR3 is TGTGCCAGCAGCCAATGGTCGGCGGGAGGTTGGCAGACCCAGTACTTC.

This clonotype was observed many times. V usage is TRBV24-1 and J usage is TRBJ2-2, with D possibly being TRBD2 (6 bases). V shed 7 bases and J shed 7 bases, with 9 bases lying between them. CDR1 is KGHDR and CDR2 is SFDVKD in the germline V gene. The length of the CDR3 is 12 residues. Here the CDR3 reads CATSPRDGELFF. In DNA, the CDR3 is TGTGCCACCAGCCCGCGGGACGGGGAGCTGTTTTTT.

This clonotype was counted ten times or more. This chain links TRBV18 with TRBJ1-1, with D possibly TRBD1 on 5 matching bases. With 3 bases removed from V and 1 base from J, the gap between germline ends came to 6 bases. CDR1 is KGHSH, CDR2 LQKENI, per germline. The CDR3 runs to 13 residues. CDR3 protein: CASSPGPNTEAFF. The CDR3 DNA reads TGTGCCAGCTCACCGGGGCCGAACACTGAAGCTTTCTTT.

At least ten counts were recorded for this clonotype. The chain couples TRBV20-1 to TRBJ2-1; 8 nucleotides align to TRBD2. J lost 0 bases, V lost 2 bases, and 6 bases had no gene match. The CDR3 is 16 residues long. Germline V gene sequence: CDR1 DFQATT, CDR2 SNEGSKA (reference sequence). CDR3 residues: CSARTGAGGSYNEQFF. CDR3 coding DNA: TGCAGTGCTAGAACGGGGGCGGGAGGCTCCTACAATGAGCAGTTCTTC.